The clone carrying this TCR beta chain was counted a few times. The CDR3 length is 17 residues. Germline V CDR1 and CDR2: SGHRS, YFSETQ. V was trimmed by 0 bases and J by 0 bases, leaving 16 bases between them. The record originates from a study of CD8 T cells in ankylosing spondylitis. TCRdb called the 5' RACE reads again in MiXCR, with one record for every CDR3 protein. The repertoire holds approximately 140,000 distinct CDR3 sequences, around two fifths seen once, with roughly 15% in the top ten. The TCR sequence derives from a male donor with ankylosing spondylitis. This chain joins TRBV5-1 and TRBJ2-7, with a possible D match to TRBD2 (6 bases). Sequenced sample: synovial fluid, either unsorted or a sorted T cell fraction (not recorded which). The CDR3 nucleotides are TGCGCCAGCAGCTTGGCCCCAGGAGGGTTGAGCTCCTACGAGCAGTACTTC. The encoded protein is CASSLAPGGLSSYEQYF.